This TCR beta chain was sequenced during a study of blood T cell repertoires in COVID-19. Some clones are missing from TCRdb's copy, which holds only in-frame ones; the method was immunoSEQ multiplex PCR. The data contain around 120,000 clones, nearly 90% of them singletons. The CDR3 covers 11 residues. Trimming removed 4 bases at V and 3 bases at J, with 4 bases between. Germline CDR1 and CDR2: SNHLY and FYNNEI. V is TRBV2 and J is TRBJ2-7; D not certain. The clonotype comes from a woman aged 55-69 years with COVID-19, enrolled during active disease. Sequenced sample: peripheral blood. CDR3 DNA: TGTGCCAGCAGTGCTTTCTACGAGCAGTACTTC. Translation gives CASSAFYEQYF.